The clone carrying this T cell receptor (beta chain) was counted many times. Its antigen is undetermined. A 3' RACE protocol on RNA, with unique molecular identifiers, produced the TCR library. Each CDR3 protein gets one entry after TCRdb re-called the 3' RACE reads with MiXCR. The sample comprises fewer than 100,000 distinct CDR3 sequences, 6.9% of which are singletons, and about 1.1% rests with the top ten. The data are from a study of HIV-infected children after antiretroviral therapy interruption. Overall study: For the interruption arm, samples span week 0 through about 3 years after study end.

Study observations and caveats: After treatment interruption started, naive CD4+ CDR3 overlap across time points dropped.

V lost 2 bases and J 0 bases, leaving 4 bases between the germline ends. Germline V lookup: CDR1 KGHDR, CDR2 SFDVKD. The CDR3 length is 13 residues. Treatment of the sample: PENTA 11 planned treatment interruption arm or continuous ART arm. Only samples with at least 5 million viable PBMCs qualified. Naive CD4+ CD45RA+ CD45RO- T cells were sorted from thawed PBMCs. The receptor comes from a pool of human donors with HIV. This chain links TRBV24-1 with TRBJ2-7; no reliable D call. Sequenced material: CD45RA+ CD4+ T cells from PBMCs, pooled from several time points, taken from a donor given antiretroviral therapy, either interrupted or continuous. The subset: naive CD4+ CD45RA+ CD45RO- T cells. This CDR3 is CATSDSSSYEQYF. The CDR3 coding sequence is TGTGCCACCAGTGATTCTAGCTCCTACGAGCAGTACTTC.